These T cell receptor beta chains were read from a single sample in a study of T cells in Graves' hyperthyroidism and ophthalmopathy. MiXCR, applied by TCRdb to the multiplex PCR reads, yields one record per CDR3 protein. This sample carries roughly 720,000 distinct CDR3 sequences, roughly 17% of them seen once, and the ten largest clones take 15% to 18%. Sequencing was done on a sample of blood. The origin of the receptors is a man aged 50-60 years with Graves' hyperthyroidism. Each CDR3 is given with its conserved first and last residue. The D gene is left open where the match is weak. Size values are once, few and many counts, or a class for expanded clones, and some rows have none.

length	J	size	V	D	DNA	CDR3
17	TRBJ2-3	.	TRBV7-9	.	TGTGCCAGCAGCGGACGTCACAGGGAATCTAATGCAGATACGCAGTATTTT	CASSGRHRESNADTQYF
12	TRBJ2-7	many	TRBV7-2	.	TGTGCCAGCAGCCCTCCCAGCGCCGAGCAGTACTTC	CASSPPSAEQYF
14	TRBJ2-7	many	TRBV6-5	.	TGTGCCAGCAGTTACGGGGATATCACCTACGAGCAGTACTTC	CASSYGDITYEQYF
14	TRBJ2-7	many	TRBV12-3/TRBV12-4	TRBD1	TGTGCCAGCAGTCATACGGGACAGCCCTACGAGCAGTACTTC	CASSHTGQPYEQYF
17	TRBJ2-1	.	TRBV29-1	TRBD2	TGCAGCGTAACAGTAGCCCCAGAGACTAGCGGTCACAATGAGCAGTTCTTC	CSVTVAPETSGHNEQFF
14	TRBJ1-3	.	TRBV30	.	TGTGCCTGGAGTGTCGCCATAACTGGAAACACCATATATTTT	CAWSVAITGNTIYF
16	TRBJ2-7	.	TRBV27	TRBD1	TGTGCCAGCAGAGTACTGGGACAGGGGGCTAGGTACGAGCAGTACTTC	CASRVLGQGARYEQYF
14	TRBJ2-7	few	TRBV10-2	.	TGCGCCAGCAGTGAGCCCTATGAAGGGTACGAGCAGTACTTC	CASSEPYEGYEQYF
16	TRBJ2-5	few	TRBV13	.	TGTGCCAGCAGCCTTCCCGGGCAACTGAGCGGGGAGACCCAGTACTTC	CASSLPGQLSGETQYF
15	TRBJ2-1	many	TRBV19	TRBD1	TGTGCCAGTGGACGGACAGGGGCGGGGGTGCATGAGCAGTTCTTC	CASGRTGAGVHEQFF
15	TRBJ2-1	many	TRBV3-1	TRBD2	TGTGCCAGCAGCCAGCCGGGACTACCCTACAATGAGCAGTTCTTC	CASSQPGLPYNEQFF
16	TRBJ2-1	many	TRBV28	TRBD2	TGTGCCAGCACACCAATAGCGGGAGGTTGGGGGGATGAGCAGTTCTTC	CASTPIAGGWGDEQFF
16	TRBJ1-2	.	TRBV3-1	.	TGTGCCAGCAGCCAAGACTCCGCTCGTGCTCACTATGGCTACACCTTC	CASSQDSARAHYGYTF
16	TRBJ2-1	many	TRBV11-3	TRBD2	TGTGCCAGCAGCCCAAAAGGACTAGCGGGAGCCAATGAGCAGTTCTTC	CASSPKGLAGANEQFF
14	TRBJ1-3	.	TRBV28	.	TGTGCCAGCATCACCCAGACGCCACGAAACACCATATATTTT	CASITQTPRNTIYF
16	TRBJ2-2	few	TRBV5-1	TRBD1	TGCGCCAGCAGCTTAAGGGCAGGGGGCAACACCGGGGAGCTGTTTTTT	CASSLRAGGNTGELFF
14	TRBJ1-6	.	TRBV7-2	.	TGTGCCAGCAGCTTAACGACCCCACCCCAACCCCTCCACTTT	CASSLTTPPQPLHF
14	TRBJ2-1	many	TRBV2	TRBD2	TGTGCCAGCAGCGGGGCCCCTAGCGGCCGCGAGCAGTTCTTC	CASSGAPSGREQFF
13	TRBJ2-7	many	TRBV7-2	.	TGTGCCAGCAGCTTAGACCGGCAGTACGAGCAGTACTTC	CASSLDRQYEQYF
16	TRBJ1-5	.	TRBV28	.	TGTGCCAGCAATGTAGGGGGAATAGATGGCAATCAGCCCCAGCATTTT	CASNVGGIDGNQPQHF
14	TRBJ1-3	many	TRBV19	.	TGTGCCAGTAGTGGAGCGCTCTCTGGAAACACCATATATTTT	CASSGALSGNTIYF
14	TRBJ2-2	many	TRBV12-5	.	TGTGCTAGTGGTTTGGGACATGGGACCGGGGAGCTGTTTTTT	CASGLGHGTGELFF
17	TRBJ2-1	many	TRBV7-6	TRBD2	TGTGCCAGCAGCTTAAGGGAGGGTTTTTTAGGGCACAATGAGCAGTTCTTC	CASSLREGFLGHNEQFF
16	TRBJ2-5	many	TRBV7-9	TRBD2	TGTGCCAGCAGCCCCCCCCGTGATAGCGGGAGAGAGACCCAGTACTTC	CASSPPRDSGRETQYF
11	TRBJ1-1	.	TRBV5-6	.	TGTGCCAGCAGCCTCCGGGACGTCCCTTTCTTT	CASSLRDVPFF
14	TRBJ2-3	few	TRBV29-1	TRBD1	TGCAGCGTGGGACAGGGAAGGGGCACAGATACGCAGTATTTT	CSVGQGRGTDTQYF
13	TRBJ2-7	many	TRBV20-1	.	TGCAGTGCTAGATCGGACTGGCAATACGAGCAGTACTTC	CSARSDWQYEQYF
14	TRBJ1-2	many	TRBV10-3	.	TGTGCCACTTGGACCCAGGTTGGGGACTATGGCTACACCTTC	CATWTQVGDYGYTF
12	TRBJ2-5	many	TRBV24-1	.	TGTGCCACCAGTGATTTCTCAGAGACCCAGTACTTC	CATSDFSETQYF
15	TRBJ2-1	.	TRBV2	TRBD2	TGTGCCAGCAGACAGACTAGCGGGGCAGACAATGAGCAGTTCTTC	CASRQTSGADNEQFF
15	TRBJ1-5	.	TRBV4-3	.	TGCGCCAGCAGTCAAGATTGGGTCGGCAATCAGCCCCAGCATTTT	CASSQDWVGNQPQHF
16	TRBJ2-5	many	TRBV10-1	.	TGCGCCAGCAGTGAGTCGCGAGGGATCCAACAAGAGACCCAGTACTTC	CASSESRGIQQETQYF
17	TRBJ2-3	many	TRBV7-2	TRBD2	TGTGCCAGCAGCCCCCTAGCGGGAGGCAGTCGCACAGATACGCAGTATTTT	CASSPLAGGSRTDTQYF
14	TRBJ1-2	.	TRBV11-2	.	TGTGCCAGCAGCCTCGCCCCGACTAACTATGGCTACACCTTC	CASSLAPTNYGYTF
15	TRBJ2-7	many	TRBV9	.	TGTGCCAGCAGCGTGGGCCGGGACACTTCCTACGAGCAGTACTTC	CASSVGRDTSYEQYF
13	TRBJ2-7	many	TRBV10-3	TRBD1	TGTGCCATCATGGGGACAGTCAACGACGAGCAGTACTTC	CAIMGTVNDEQYF
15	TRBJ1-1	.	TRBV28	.	TGTGCCAGCAGTTTAACGGCCAGTTTGAACACTGAAGCTTTCTTT	CASSLTASLNTEAFF
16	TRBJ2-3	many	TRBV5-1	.	TGCGCCAGCAGCCAGGTTGGAGGACATCGCACAGATACGCAGTATTTT	CASSQVGGHRTDTQYF
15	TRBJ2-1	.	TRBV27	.	TGTGCCAGCAGTTTAACCGGGAGTAACTACAATGAGCAGTTCTTC	CASSLTGSNYNEQFF
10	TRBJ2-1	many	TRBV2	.	TGTGCCAGCAGTGCCCATGAGCAGTTCTTC	CASSAHEQFF
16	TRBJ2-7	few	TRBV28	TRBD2	TGTGCCAGCAGTTTGGACACTAGCGGGAGGAGGTACGAGCAGTACTTC	CASSLDTSGRRYEQYF
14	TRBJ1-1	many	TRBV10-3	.	TGTGCCATCAGGGACAGACCAATGAACACTGAAGCTTTCTTT	CAIRDRPMNTEAFF
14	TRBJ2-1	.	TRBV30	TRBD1	TGTGCCTGGAGGGACAGGGGGACGCGTAATGAGCAGTTCTTC	CAWRDRGTRNEQFF
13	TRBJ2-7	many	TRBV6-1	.	TGTGCCAGCAGTGAAACCTCCAATTACGAGCAGTACTTC	CASSETSNYEQYF
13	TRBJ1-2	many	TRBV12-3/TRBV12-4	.	TGTGCCAGCAGCCCGACAGTGATATATGGCTACACCTTC	CASSPTVIYGYTF
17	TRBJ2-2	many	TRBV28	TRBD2	TGTGCCAGCAGTCATCCGGGACTAGCGGGAGCGGGCGGGGAGCTGTTTTTT	CASSHPGLAGAGGELFF
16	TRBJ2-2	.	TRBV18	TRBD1	TGTGCCAGCTCACCGCGGACAGGGGGGAGGACCGGGGAGCTGTTTTTT	CASSPRTGGRTGELFF
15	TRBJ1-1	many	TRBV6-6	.	TGTGCCAGCAGTTACTCTCCAGGGAGAGACACTGAAGCTTTCTTT	CASSYSPGRDTEAFF
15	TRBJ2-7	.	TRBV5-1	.	TGCGCCAGCAGCTTGGTTGGAAGGGGATCCTACGAGCAGTACTTC	CASSLVGRGSYEQYF
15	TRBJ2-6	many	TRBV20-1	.	TGCAGTGCGCCGCCTCAGGGTTCTGGGGCCAACGTCCTGACTTTC	CSAPPQGSGANVLTF
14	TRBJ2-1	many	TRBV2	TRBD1	TGTGCCAGCAGTCGGGACAGCGTCGATAATGAGCAGTTCTTC	CASSRDSVDNEQFF
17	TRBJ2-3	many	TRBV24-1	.	TGTGCCACCAGTGGATTTCAAAGGCTTTTCGGAACAGATACGCAGTATTTT	CATSGFQRLFGTDTQYF
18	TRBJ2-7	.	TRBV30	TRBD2	TGTGCCTGGAGTGTACGCCTTGCTTATAGCGGGGTAGCCTACGAGCAGTACTTC	CAWSVRLAYSGVAYEQYF
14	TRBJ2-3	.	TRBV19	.	TGTGCCAGTAGTATGGGCCAGACCACAGATACGCAGTATTTT	CASSMGQTTDTQYF
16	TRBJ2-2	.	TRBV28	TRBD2	TGTGCCAGCAGTTTATGGCGGGAGTTCAACACCGGGGAGCTGTTTTTT	CASSLWREFNTGELFF
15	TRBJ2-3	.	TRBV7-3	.	TGTGCCAGCAGGGCGGGACAGCTAAGCACAGATACGCAGTATTTT	CASRAGQLSTDTQYF
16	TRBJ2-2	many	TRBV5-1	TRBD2	TGCGCCAGCAGCCCGCCGGGACTAGCGGGACCCGGGGAGCTGTTTTTT	CASSPPGLAGPGELFF
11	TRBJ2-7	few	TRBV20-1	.	TGCAGTGGTAACTATGCTCACGAGCAGTACTTC	CSGNYAHEQYF
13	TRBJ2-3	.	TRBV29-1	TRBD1	TGCAGCGTTGGGGCAGGGGGCGCGGATACGCAGTATTTT	CSVGAGGADTQYF